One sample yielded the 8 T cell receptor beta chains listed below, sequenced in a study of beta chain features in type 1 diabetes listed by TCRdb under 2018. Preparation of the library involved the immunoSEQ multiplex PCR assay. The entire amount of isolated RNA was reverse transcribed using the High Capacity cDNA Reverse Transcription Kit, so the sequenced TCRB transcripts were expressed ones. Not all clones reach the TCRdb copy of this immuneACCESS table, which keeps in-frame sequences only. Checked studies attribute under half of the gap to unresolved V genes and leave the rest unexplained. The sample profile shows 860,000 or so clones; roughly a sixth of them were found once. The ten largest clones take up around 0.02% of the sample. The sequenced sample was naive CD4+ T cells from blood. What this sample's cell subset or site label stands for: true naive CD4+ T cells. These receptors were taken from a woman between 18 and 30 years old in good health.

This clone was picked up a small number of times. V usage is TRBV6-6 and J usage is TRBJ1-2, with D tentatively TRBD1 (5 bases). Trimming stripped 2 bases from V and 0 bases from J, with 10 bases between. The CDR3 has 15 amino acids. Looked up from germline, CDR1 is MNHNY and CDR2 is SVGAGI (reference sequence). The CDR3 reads CASSYGGEANYGYTF. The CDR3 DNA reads TGTGCCAGCAGTTACGGGGGAGAGGCTAACTATGGCTACACCTTC.

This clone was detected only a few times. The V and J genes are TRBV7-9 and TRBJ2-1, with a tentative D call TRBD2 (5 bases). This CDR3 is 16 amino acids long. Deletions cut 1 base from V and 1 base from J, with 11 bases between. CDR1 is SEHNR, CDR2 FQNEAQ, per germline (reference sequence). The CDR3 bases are TGTGCCAGCAGCTTAGAGAGGGTATCATCCTACAATGAGCAGTTCTTC. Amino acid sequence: CASSLERVSSYNEQFF.

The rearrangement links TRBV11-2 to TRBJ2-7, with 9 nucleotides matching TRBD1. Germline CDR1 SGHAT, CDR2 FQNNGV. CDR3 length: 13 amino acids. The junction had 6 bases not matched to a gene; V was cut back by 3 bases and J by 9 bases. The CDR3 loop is CASSLGTGPSQYF. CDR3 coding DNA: TGTGCCAGCAGCTTGGGGACAGGGCCATCGCAGTACTTC.

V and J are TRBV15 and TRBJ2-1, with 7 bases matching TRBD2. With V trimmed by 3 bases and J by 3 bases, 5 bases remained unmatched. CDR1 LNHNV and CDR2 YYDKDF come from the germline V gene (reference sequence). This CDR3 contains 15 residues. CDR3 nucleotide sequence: TGTGCCACCAGCAGTTCCGGGACTAACTACAATGAGCAGTTCTTC. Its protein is CATSSSGTNYNEQFF.

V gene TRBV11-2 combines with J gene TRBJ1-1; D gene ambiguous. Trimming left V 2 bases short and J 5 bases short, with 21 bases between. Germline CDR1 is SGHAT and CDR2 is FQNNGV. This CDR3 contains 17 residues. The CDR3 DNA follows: TGTGCCAGCAGCTTACCCTTAACTAACCGAGACATTACTGAAGCTTTCTTT. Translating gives CASSLPLTNRDITEAFF.

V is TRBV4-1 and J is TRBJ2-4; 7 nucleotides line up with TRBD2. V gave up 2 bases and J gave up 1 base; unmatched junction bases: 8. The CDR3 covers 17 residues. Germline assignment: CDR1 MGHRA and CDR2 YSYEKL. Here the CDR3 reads CASSQPRSGTAKNIQYF. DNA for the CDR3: TGCGCCAGCAGCCAACCCCGAAGCGGGACCGCCAAAAACATTCAGTACTTC.

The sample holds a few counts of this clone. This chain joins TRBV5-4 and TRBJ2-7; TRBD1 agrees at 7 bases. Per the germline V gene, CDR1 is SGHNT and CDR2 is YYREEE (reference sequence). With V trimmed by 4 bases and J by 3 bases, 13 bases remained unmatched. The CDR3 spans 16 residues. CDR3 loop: CASSKQTRDSYYEQYF. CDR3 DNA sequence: TGTGCCAGCAGCAAGCAAACCCGGGACAGCTACTACGAGCAGTACTTC.

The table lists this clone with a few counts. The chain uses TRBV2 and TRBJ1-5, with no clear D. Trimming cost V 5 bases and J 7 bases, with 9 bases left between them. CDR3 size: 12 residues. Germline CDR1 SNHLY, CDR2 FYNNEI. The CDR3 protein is CASSMEQQPQHF. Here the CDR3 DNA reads TGTGCCAGCAGTATGGAACAACAGCCCCAGCATTTT.